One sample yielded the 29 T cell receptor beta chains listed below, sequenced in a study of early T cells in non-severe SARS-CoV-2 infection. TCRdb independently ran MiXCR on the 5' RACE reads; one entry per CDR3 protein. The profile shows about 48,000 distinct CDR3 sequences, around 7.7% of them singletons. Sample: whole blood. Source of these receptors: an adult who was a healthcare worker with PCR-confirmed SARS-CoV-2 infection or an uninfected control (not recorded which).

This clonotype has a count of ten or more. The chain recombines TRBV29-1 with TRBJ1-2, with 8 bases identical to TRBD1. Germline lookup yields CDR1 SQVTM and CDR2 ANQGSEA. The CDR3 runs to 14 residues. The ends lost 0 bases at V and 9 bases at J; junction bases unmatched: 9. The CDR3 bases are TGCAGCGTTGAAGATCGGGGCAGGGGGCATAGCTACACCTTC. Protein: CSVEDRGRGHSYTF.

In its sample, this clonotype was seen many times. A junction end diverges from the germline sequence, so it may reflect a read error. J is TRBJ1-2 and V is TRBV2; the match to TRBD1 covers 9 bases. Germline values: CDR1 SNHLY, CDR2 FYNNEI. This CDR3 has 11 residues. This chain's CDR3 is CASTTGQGPNF. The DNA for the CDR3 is TGTGCCAGCACTACGGGACAGGGCCCCAACTTC.

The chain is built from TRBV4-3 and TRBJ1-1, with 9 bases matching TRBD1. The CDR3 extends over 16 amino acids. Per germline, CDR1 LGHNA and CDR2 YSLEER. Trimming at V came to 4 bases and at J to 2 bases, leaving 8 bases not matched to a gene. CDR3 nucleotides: TGCGCCAGCAGCCGGAATCCGGGACAGGGTAACACTGAAGCTTTCTTT. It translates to CASSRNPGQGNTEAFF.

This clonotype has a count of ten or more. The CDR3: CASSPGGQANTGELFF. In nucleotides, the CDR3 is TGTGCCAGCTCACCAGGGGGACAGGCGAACACCGGGGAGCTGTTTTTT. V usage is TRBV18 and J usage is TRBJ2-2; 8 positions match TRBD1. V trimming: 2 bases; J trimming: 0 bases; junction bases outside the gene matches: 2. In germline, CDR1 is KGHSH, CDR2 LQKENI. The CDR3 is made up of 16 amino acids.

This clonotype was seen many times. The CDR3 sequence: CSARPGQTNTGELFF. In nucleotides, the CDR3 is TGCAGTGCTCGGCCGGGACAGACGAACACCGGGGAGCTGTTTTTT. The chain employs TRBV20-1 and TRBJ2-2, with 7 nucleotides matching TRBD1. This CDR3 has 15 amino acids. From germline, CDR1 is DFQATT and CDR2 SNEGSKA (reference sequence). Losses at the gene ends were 5 bases for V and 0 bases for J; bases not matched to a gene: 6.

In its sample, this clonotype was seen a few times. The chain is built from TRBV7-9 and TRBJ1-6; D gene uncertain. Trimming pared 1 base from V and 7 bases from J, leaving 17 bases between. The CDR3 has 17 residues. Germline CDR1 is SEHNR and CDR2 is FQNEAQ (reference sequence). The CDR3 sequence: CASSLGADSPGNSPLHF. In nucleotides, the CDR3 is TGTGCCAGCAGCTTAGGAGCCGATTCCCCGGGAAATTCACCCCTCCACTTT.

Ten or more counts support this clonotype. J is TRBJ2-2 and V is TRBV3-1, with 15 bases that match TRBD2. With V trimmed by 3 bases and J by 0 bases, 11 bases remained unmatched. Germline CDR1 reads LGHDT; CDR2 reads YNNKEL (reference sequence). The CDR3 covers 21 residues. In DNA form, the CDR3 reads TGTGCCAGCAGCCAGTATCCGGGACTAGCGGGGGGCCTAACGAACACCGGGGAGCTGTTTTTT. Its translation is CASSQYPGLAGGLTNTGELFF.

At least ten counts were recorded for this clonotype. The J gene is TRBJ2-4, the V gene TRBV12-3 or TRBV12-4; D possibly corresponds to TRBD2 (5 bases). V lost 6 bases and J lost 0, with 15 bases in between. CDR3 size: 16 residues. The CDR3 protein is CASSPWGEPAKNIQYF. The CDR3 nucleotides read TGTGCCAGCAGCCCTTGGGGAGAACCAGCCAAAAACATTCAGTACTTC.

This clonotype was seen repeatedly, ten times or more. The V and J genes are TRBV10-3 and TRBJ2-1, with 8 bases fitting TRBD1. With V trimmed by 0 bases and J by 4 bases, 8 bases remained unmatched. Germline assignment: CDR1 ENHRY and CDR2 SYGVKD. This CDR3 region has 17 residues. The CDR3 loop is CAISESGGRGRYNEQFF. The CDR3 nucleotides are TGTGCCATCAGTGAGTCGGGGGGCAGGGGGCGATACAATGAGCAGTTCTTC.

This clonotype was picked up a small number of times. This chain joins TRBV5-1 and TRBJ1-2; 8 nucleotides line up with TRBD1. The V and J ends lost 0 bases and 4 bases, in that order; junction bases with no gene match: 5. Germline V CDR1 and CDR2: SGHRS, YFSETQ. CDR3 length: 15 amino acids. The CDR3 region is CASSLGSGQGYGYTF. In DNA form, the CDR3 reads TGCGCCAGCAGCTTGGGATCCGGACAGGGCTATGGCTACACCTTC.

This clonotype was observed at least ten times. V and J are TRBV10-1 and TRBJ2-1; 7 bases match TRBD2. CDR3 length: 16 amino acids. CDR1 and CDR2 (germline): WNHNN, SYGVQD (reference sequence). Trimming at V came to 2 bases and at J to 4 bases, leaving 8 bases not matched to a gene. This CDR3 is CASSEGKRGLYNEQFF. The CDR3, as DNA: TGCGCCAGCAGTGAGGGGAAGCGGGGACTTTACAATGAGCAGTTCTTC.

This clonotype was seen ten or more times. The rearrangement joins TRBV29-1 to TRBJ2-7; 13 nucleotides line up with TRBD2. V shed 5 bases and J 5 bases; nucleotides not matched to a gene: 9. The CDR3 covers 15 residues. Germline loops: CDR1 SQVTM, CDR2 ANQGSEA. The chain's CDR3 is CSVNPGLAGSDEQYF. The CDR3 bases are TGCAGCGTTAATCCGGGACTAGCGGGGAGTGACGAGCAGTACTTC.

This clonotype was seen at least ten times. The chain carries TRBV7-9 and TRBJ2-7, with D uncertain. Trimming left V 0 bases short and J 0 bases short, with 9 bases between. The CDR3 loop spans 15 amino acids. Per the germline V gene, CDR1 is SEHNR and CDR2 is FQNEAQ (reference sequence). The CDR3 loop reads CASSLASPSSYEQYF. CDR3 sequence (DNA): TGTGCCAGCAGCTTAGCTTCCCCAAGCTCCTACGAGCAGTACTTC.

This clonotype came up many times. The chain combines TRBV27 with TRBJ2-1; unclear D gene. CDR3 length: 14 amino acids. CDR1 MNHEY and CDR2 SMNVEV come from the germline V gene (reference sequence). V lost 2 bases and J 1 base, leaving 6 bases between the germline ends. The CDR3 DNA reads TGTGCCAGCAGTTTAACTGGATCCTACAATGAGCAGTTCTTC. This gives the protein CASSLTGSYNEQFF.

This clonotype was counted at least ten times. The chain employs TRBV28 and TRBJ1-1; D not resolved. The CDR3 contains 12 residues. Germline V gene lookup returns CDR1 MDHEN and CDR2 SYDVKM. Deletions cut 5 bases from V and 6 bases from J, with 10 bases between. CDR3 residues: CASSPSRPEAFF. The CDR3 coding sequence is TGTGCCAGCAGTCCAAGCCGGCCTGAAGCTTTCTTT.

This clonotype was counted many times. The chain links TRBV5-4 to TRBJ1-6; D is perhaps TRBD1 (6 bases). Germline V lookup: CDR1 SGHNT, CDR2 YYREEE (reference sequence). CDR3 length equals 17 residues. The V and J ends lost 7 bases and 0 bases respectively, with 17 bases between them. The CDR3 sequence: CASQNRQAASYNSPLHF. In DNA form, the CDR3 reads TGTGCCAGCCAGAATCGACAGGCCGCCTCCTATAATTCACCCCTCCACTTT. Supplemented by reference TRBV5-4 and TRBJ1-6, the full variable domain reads ETGVTQSPTHLIKTRGQQVTLRCSSQSGHNTVSWYQQALGQGPQFIFQYYREEENGRGNFPPRFSGLQFPNYSSELNVNALELDDSALYLCASQNRQAASYNSPLHFGNGTRLTVT.

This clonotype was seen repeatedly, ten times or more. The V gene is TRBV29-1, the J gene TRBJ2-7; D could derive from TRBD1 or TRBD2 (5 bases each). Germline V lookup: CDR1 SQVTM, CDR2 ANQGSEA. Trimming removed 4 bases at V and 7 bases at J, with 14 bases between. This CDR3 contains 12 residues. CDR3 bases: TGCAGCGTTGCCGGGGCAAGACTTGAGCAGTACTTC. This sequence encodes CSVAGARLEQYF.

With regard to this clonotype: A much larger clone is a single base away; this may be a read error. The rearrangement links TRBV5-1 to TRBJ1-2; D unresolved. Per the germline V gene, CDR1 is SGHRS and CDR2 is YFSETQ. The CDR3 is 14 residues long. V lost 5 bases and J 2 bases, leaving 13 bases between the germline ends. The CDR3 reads CASRETVRNYGYTF. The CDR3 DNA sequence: TGCGCCAGCAGAGAGACGGTCAGGAACTATGGCTACACCTTC.

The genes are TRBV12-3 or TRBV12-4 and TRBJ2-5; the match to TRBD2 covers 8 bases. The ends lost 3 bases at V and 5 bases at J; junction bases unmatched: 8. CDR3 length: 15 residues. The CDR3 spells CASSFSGGTGETQYF. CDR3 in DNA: TGTGCCAGCAGTTTCAGCGGGGGTACTGGGGAGACCCAGTACTTC.

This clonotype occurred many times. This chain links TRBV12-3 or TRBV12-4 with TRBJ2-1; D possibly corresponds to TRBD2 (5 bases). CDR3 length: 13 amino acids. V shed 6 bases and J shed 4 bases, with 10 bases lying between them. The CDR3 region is CASSLTRYNEQFF. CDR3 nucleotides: TGTGCCAGCAGCCTAACTAGATACAATGAGCAGTTCTTC.

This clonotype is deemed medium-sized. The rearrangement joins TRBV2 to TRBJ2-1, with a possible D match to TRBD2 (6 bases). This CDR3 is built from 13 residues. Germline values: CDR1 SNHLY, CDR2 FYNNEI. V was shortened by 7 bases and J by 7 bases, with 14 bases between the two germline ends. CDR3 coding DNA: TGTGCCAGCAAGGCGGGGTTCGATAATGAGCAGTTCTTC. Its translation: CASKAGFDNEQFF.

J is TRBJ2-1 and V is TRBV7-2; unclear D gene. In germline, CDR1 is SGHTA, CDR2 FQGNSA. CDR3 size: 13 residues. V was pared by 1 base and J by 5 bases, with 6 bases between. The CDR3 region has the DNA TGTGCCAGCAGCTTAGTGAAGCACAATGAGCAGTTCTTC. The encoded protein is CASSLVKHNEQFF.

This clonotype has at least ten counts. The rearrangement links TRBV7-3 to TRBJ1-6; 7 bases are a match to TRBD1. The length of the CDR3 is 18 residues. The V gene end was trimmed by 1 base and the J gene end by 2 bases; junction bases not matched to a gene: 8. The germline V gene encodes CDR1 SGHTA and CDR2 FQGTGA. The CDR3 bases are TGTGCCAGCAGCTTAAACCCGCCGACAGGGACCTATAATTCACCCCTCCACTTT. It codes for CASSLNPPTGTYNSPLHF.

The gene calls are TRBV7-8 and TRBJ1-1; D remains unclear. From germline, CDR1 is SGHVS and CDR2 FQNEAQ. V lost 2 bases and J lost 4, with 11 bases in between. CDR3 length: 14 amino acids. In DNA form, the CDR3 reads TGTGCCAGCAGCTTAAGTGAGTCTGGCACTGAAGCTTTCTTT. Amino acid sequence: CASSLSESGTEAFF.

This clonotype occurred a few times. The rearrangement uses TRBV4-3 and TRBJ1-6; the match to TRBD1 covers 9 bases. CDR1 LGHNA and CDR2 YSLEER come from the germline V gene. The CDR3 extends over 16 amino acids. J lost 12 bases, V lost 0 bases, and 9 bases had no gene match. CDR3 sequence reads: CASSQDRGQGGVPLHF. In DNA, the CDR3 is TGCGCCAGCAGCCAAGACCGGGGACAGGGTGGAGTACCCCTCCACTTT.

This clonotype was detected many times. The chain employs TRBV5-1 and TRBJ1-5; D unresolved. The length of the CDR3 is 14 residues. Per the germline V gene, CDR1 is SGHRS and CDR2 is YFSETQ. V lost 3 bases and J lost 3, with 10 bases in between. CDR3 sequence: CASSYDGINQPQHF. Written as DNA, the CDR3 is TGCGCCAGCAGCTACGACGGAATCAATCAGCCCCAGCATTTT.

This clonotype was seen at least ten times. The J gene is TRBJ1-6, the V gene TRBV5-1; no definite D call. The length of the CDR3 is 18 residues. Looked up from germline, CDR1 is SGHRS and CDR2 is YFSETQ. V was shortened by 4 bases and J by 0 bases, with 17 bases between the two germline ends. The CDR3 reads CASSRTSTEGSYNSPLHF. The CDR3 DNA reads TGCGCCAGCAGCCGTACTTCGACGGAGGGCTCCTATAATTCACCCCTCCACTTT.

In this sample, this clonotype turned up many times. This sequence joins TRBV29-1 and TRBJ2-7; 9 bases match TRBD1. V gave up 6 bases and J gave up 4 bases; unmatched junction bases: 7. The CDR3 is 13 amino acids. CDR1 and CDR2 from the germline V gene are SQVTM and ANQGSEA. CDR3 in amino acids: CSVNRQGVYEQYF. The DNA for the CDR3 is TGCAGCGTCAATAGACAGGGGGTGTACGAGCAGTACTTC.

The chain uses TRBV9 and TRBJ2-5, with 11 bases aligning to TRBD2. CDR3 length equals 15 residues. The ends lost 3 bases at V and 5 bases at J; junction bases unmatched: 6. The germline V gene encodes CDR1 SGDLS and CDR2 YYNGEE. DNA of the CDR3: TGTGCCAGCAGCGGATTTAGCGGGGGGGCTGAGACCCAGTACTTC. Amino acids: CASSGFSGGAETQYF.